The rows below give T cell receptor beta chains drawn from one sample of a study of cytomegalovirus exposure and HLA in healthy donors. TCRdb's copy holds only in-frame clones and misses some; the assay was immunoSEQ multiplex PCR. The profile covers about 140,000 clones, with 75% to 85% appearing a single time and approximately 2.5% taken by the ten largest. Sequenced material: PBMCs. These receptors came from a woman under 30 in good health and CMV-seropositive. Each CDR3 is given with its conserved first and last residue. A D gene is named only where the DNA matches it firmly. Clone size appears in some rows only: once, few, many, or a class for an expanded clone.

clone_size | j_call | v_call | d_call | cdr3_aa | cdr3_nt
- | TRBJ2-1 | TRBV5-1 | TRBD1 | CASSPRQGVNEQFF | TGCGCCAGCAGCCCCCGACAGGGCGTGAATGAGCAGTTCTTC
- | TRBJ2-3 | TRBV7-2 | - | CASSLEGSGTDTQYF | TGTGCCAGCAGCTTGGAGGGGAGCGGGACAGATACGCAGTATTTT
- | TRBJ1-5 | TRBV12-5 | - | CASGGEDNQPQHF | TGTGCTAGTGGGGGGGAGGACAATCAGCCCCAGCATTTT
- | TRBJ2-7 | TRBV7-8 | - | CASSPTGLPYEQYF | TGTGCCAGCAGCCCAACAGGGCTTCCCTACGAGCAGTACTTC
- | TRBJ1-3 | TRBV30 | TRBD1 | CAWSPRTGYGTGNTIYF | TGTGCCTGGAGTCCGCGGACAGGCTACGGAACTGGAAACACCATATATTTT
medium-sized | TRBJ1-6 | TRBV9 | - | CASSVEGPNSPLHF | TGTGCCAGCAGCGTAGAGGGGCCTAATTCACCCCTCCACTTT
few | TRBJ2-1 | TRBV10-3 | TRBD2 | CAIRTSGGGNEQFF | TGTGCCATCAGGACTAGCGGGGGGGGCAATGAGCAGTTCTTC
once | TRBJ2-7 | TRBV7-8 | - | CASSPTPPADEQYF | TGTGCCAGCAGTCCGACACCCCCGGCCGACGAGCAGTACTTC
- | TRBJ1-2 | TRBV7-9 | - | CASSSSGGAGGYYGYTF | TGTGCCAGCAGCAGTAGTGGCGGGGCGGGGGGCTACTATGGCTACACCTTC
few | TRBJ2-5 | TRBV15 | TRBD1 | CATSREQTGDETQYF | TGTGCCACCAGCAGAGAACAGACAGGGGATGAGACCCAGTACTTC
few | TRBJ2-2 | TRBV5-1 | TRBD1 | CASSKDRGDTGELFF | TGCGCCAGCAGCAAGGACAGGGGTGACACCGGGGAGCTGTTTTTT
- | TRBJ1-2 | TRBV5-4 | - | CASSVEASTNYGYTF | TGTGCCAGCAGCGTTGAAGCATCGACTAACTATGGCTACACCTTC
few | TRBJ1-1 | TRBV28 | - | CASRKGGRGTEAFF | TGTGCCAGCAGGAAAGGGGGTCGGGGTACTGAAGCTTTCTTT
- | TRBJ2-6 | TRBV30 | - | CAWGDLGTYNSGANVLTF | TGTGCCTGGGGGGACCTCGGGACATACAACTCTGGGGCCAACGTCCTGACTTTC
- | TRBJ2-5 | TRBV7-2 | - | CASSRPTETQETQYF | TGTGCCAGCAGCCGTCCGACAGAGACACAAGAGACCCAGTACTTC
- | TRBJ2-3 | TRBV5-1 | TRBD2 | CASSLMTSDADTQYF | TGCGCCAGCAGCTTGATGACTAGCGATGCAGATACGCAGTATTTT
- | TRBJ2-1 | TRBV5-1 | TRBD1 | CASSERTGVASNEQFF | TGCGCCAGCAGCGAGCGGACAGGGGTAGCGAGCAATGAGCAGTTCTTC
- | TRBJ2-1 | TRBV11-3 | - | CASSPSGSSYNEQFF | TGTGCCAGCAGCCCGTCGGGGAGCTCCTACAATGAGCAGTTCTTC
- | TRBJ2-7 | TRBV28 | - | CASKLREDSYEQYF | TGTGCCAGTAAACTGAGGGAAGACTCCTACGAGCAGTACTTC
- | TRBJ2-7 | TRBV6-5 | TRBD2 | CASSYREGSSYEQYF | TGTGCCAGCAGTTACCGGGAGGGGAGCTCCTACGAGCAGTACTTC
- | TRBJ1-1 | TRBV5-1 | TRBD1 | CASSTGQTVEAFF | TGCGCCAGCAGCACGGGACAGACAGTTGAAGCTTTCTTT
- | TRBJ1-2 | TRBV5-4 | - | CASSRGNNYGYTF | TGTGCCAGCAGCCGGGGGAATAACTATGGCTACACCTTC
- | TRBJ1-3 | TRBV19 | - | CASSIDPGTGNTIYF | TGTGCCAGTAGTATAGATCCAGGGACTGGAAACACCATATATTTT
- | TRBJ2-7 | TRBV6-1 | TRBD1 | CASRRQGPYEQYF | TGTGCCAGCAGACGACAGGGCCCCTACGAGCAGTACTTC
- | TRBJ2-3 | TRBV4-1 | TRBD1 | CASSQDSTGGWQYF | TGCGCCAGCAGCCAAGATTCAACAGGGGGATGGCAGTATTTT
- | TRBJ2-3 | TRBV5-8 | TRBD2 | CASSYPGLAGFLSTDTQYF | TGTGCCAGCAGCTACCCGGGACTAGCGGGGTTCTTAAGCACAGATACGCAGTATTTT
- | TRBJ1-3 | TRBV18 | TRBD1 | CASSPISGQGISGNTIYF | TGTGCCAGCTCACCGATCTCCGGACAGGGGATCTCTGGAAACACCATATATTTT